This T cell receptor (beta chain) was observed in a study of cytomegalovirus exposure and HLA in healthy donors. Overall study results and limits: The listing of 160 or so TCR beta chains classed them as cytomegalovirus-associated. Some highly shared sequence variants likely arose as a pipeline artifact. While the bulk of TCR sequences proved rare, some public TCRs turned up in many donors.

Worth noting for this clone: Its cognate antigen is unknown.

Germline CDR1 SGHTA, CDR2 FQGNSA. The J segment lost 1 base and the V segment lost 5 bases, leaving 6 bases of the junction unmatched. This CDR3 is built from 15 residues. Likely unrecorded immune exposures existed in these nominally healthy donors. PCR involved 60 Vbeta and 13 Jbeta primers. Clones were sequenced by immunoSEQ multiplex PCR, and TCRdb holds only the in-frame ones, with some missing. The data show about 140,000 clones, around 63% seen once. The receptor's source is a human donor in good health. The sequencing input was PBMCs. The chain recombines TRBV7-2 with TRBJ2-3, with 7 bases fitting TRBD2. CDR3 protein: CASSQRLAGTDTQYF. The CDR3 bases are TGTGCCAGCAGCCAGCGACTAGCAGGCACAGATACGCAGTATTTT.